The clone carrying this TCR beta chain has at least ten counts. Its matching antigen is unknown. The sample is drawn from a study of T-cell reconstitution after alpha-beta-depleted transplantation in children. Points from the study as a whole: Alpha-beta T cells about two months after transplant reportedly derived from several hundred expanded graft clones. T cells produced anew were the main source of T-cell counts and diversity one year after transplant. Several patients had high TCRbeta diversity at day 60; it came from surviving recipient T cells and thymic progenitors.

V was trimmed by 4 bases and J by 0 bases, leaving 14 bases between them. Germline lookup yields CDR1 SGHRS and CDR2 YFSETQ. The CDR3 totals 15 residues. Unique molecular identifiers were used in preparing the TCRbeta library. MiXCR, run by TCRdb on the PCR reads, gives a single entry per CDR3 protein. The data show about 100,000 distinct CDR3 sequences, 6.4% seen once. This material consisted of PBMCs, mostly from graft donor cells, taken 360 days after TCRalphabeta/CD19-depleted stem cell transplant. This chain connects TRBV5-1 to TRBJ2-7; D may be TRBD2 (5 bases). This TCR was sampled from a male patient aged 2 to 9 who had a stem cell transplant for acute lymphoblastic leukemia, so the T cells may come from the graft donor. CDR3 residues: CASSRSEAASYEQYF. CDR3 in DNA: TGCGCCAGCAGCCGCTCCGAAGCGGCCTCCTACGAGCAGTACTTC.